This T cell receptor beta chain comes out of a study of cytomegalovirus exposure and HLA in healthy donors. Notes on the study in general: The tendency of first-cohort TCR clusters to co-occur in the roughly 110 validation repertoires was identified by a subsequent analysis. Investigators reported under 200 TCR beta chains as tied to cytomegalovirus.

To note about this clone: As yet, its antigen is unknown.

Profiled with immunoSEQ multiplex PCR; TCRdb holds only in-frame clones, not every one. In the table there are approximately 70,000 clones, less than 95% of which are singletons. Material: PBMCs. The sequence came from a woman aged 18-29 years in good health and CMV-seronegative.

This CDR3 reads CASSLTQGFTGELFF. The CDR3, as DNA: TGTGCCAGCAGCTTAACTCAGGGATTCACCGGGGAGCTGTTTTTT. The V and J genes are TRBV5-4 and TRBJ2-2, with D possibly matching TRBD1 (5 bases). The CDR3 is 15 residues long. Trimming took off 2 bases at V and 4 bases at J, with 12 bases between the two ends. The V gene's germline CDR1 is SGHNT and CDR2 YYREEE (reference sequence).